Sequencing of this T cell receptor beta chain was carried out in a study of CD8 T cells in ankylosing spondylitis. CDR1 and CDR2 (germline): SQVTM, ANQGSEA. The CDR3 extends over 14 amino acids. The V end was cut by 4 bases, the J end by 0 bases, with 11 bases between. This clonotype was counted only a few times. Its antigen is unidentified. Overall study findings and caveats: Seemingly distinctive of ankylosing spondylitis blood was a TCR beta motif formed by eight highly homologous variants. Matched synovial fluid from ankylosing spondylitis patients was reported to be enriched for disease-linked clones. CD8+ disease-linked clones were present at relatively low frequencies in blood.

Quantitative 5'-RACE with molecular barcodes produced the TCR beta libraries. TCRdb analysed the 5' RACE reads with MiXCR anew, one entry per CDR3 protein. The sample includes some 400,000 distinct CDR3 sequences, around 22% of them seen just once. The sample was blood, either unsorted or a sorted T cell fraction (not recorded which). The rearrangement uses TRBV29-1 and TRBJ2-3; D call uncertain. The sequence was collected from a male donor with ankylosing spondylitis. CDR3 DNA: TGCAGCGTTGTGGTCGGTCCTAGCACAGATACGCAGTATTTT. This encodes CSVVVGPSTDTQYF.